Included here is one T cell receptor beta chain sequence, with context. Its antigen is still unknown. The data stem from a study of cytotoxic CD8 clonotypes in ibrutinib-treated CLL. Frozen PBMC stocks contributed approximately 2.1 micrograms of genomic DNA to the TCR beta libraries. Germline values: CDR1 MDHEN, CDR2 SYDVKM. V shed 8 bases and J shed 9 bases, with 16 bases lying between them. CDR3 size: 12 residues. This table comes from immunoSEQ multiplex PCR, and its TCRdb copy is limited to in-frame clones, with some not included. The table records 110,000 to 150,000 clones, 70% to 80% of them present only once. Study outcomes and limitations: An increase in clonality occurred at ibrutinib response, followed by a return toward baseline at progression. Sustained-remission and progressing patients' sampling times differed.

This TCR came from a human donor with chronic lymphocytic leukemia. Source: PBMCs, taken after 24 months of ibrutinib treatment. The rearrangement joins TRBV28 to TRBJ2-5; TRBD2 might be the D (6 bases). DNA for the CDR3: TGTGCCAGCGTGAGGCTCCCGGGGGCCCAGTACTTC. This translates into CASVRLPGAQYF.